This TCR beta chain came from a study of T-cell memory formation after mild COVID-19. TCRdb reanalysed the 5' RACE reads using MiXCR and keeps one entry per CDR3 protein. The sample consists of hundreds of thousands of distinct CDR3 sequences, about 15% of them appearing once. This clonotype showed up just once. The germline V gene encodes CDR1 MRHNA and CDR2 SNTAGT. With V trimmed by 3 bases and J by 8 bases, 6 bases remained unmatched. The CDR3 runs 13 residues. The rearrangement links TRBV6-4 to TRBJ1-2, with 7 bases identical to TRBD1. The sequence was collected from a man aged 18 to 29 who had mild COVID-19 (a few samples of this study predate the infection). Cell type and time point are not known. The sequencing input was PBMCs or a T cell subset sorted from them (not recorded which). DNA of the CDR3: TGTGCCAGCAGTGAACAAACAGGGGACGGCTACACCTTC. Translated, it gives CASSEQTGDGYTF.